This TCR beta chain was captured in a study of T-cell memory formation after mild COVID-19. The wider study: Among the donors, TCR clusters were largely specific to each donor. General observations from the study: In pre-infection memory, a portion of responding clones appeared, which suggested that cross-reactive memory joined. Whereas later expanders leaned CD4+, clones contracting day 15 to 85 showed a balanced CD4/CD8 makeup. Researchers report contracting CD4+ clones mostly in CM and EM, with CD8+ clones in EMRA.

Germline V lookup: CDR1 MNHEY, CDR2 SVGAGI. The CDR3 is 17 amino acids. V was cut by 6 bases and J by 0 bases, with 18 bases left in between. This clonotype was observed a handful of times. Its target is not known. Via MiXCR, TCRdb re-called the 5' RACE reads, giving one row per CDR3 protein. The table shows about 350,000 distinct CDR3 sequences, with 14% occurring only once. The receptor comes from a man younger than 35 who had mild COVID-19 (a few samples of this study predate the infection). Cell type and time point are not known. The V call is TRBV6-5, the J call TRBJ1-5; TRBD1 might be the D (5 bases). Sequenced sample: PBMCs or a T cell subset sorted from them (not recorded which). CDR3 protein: CASSLTGAAPSNQPQHF. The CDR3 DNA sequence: TGTGCCAGCAGCCTGACTGGGGCAGCCCCTAGCAATCAGCCCCAGCATTTT.